The 3 T cell receptor beta chains below were found in one sample sequenced in a study of tumor-infiltrating lymphocytes in glioblastoma multiforme. Multiple V-beta primers and a C-beta primer amplified TCRB from RNA. TCRdb re-called the multiplex PCR reads through MiXCR, storing one row per CDR3 protein. The table has approximately 13,000 distinct CDR3 sequences, approximately 72% seen once. Material: brain tumor tissue. All receptors derive from a male donor with glioblastoma.

In its sample, this clonotype ranks as large. The chain uses TRBV11-2 and TRBJ2-1; 11 nucleotides line up with TRBD2. The CDR3 runs 18 residues. Trimming at V came to 5 bases and at J to 2 bases, leaving 11 bases not matched to a gene. CDR1 is SGHAT, CDR2 FQNNGV, per germline. The CDR3 DNA reads TGTGCCAGCAGCGGCGACAGGGGGACTAGCGGAACCTACAATGAGCAGTTCTTC. It encodes CASSGDRGTSGTYNEQFF. Looking up the rest from reference TRBV11-2 and TRBJ2-1 gives the full variable domain: EAGVAQSPRYKIIEKRQSVAFWCNPISGHATLYWYQQILGQGPKLLIQFQNNGVVDDSQLPKDRFSAERLKGVDSTLKIQPAKLEDSAVYLCASSGDRGTSGTYNEQFFGPGTRLTVL.

This chain connects TRBV11-2 to TRBJ2-3; TRBD2 agrees at 7 bases. The CDR3 contains 14 residues. V gave up 10 bases and J gave up 6 bases; unmatched junction bases: 13. Germline V CDR1 and CDR2: SGHAT, FQNNGV. CDR3 region: CATKTSPAADTQYF. In nucleotides, the CDR3 is TGTGCCACGAAGACTAGCCCGGCTGCGGATACGCAGTATTTT.

This clonotype is labeled as medium-sized. The chain joins TRBV5-5 to TRBJ2-2, with unresolved D. V was trimmed by 7 bases and J by 1 base, leaving 8 bases between them. Germline-derived CDR1 and CDR2 are SGHKS and YYEKEE (reference sequence). The CDR3 covers 13 residues. The CDR3 region is CASFHGNTGELFF. Written as DNA, the CDR3 is TGTGCCAGCTTCCATGGGAACACCGGGGAGCTGTTTTTT.